A single T cell receptor beta chain is shown here with its context. This clone has a single count. No cognate antigen has been identified for it. One end of the junction varies from germline; a read error may be responsible. These data originate in a study of cytomegalovirus exposure and HLA in healthy donors (dated by TCRdb to about 2017). At the level of the whole study: An earlier analysis of 587 of the donors reported 276 Gb of sequence data and 95 million to 130 million unique TCR beta sequences obtained from roughly 180 million T cells. An early release covering more than 500 HLA-typed donors comprised around 300 gigabases of sequencing data and tens of millions of unique TCR sequences. Of the 398 genotyped donors, 65% to 90% fell in the genetic ancestry cluster associated with self-reported Caucasian donors. The study aimed to test whether cataloging public T cell receptors could reveal signatures of past pathogen exposure. The study used immunosequencing to profile the T cell repertoires of 666 subjects and linked those repertoires to cytomegalovirus serostatus. Along with the 666-subject first cohort, a separate validation cohort of over 90 different subjects was used. High-throughput TCR immunosequencing, statistical association of individual TCRs with disease status, and machine learning were combined to predict cytomegalovirus infection status. A later analysis re-examined previously published TCR beta repertoires from about 700 donors and added high-resolution HLA genotyping to investigate patterns of TCR occurrence. Rather than using new phenotypic data, the later analysis identified candidate immune exposures from TCR beta sequences and from how often those sequences occurred across donors. An earlier analysis of several hundred of the donors used high-throughput TCR beta sequencing to judge whether each TCR beta V gene segment behaved as functional or pseudogenic. Donor age, sex, ethnicity and CMV serostatus were compiled together with the repertoire data. A later genetic analysis took genome-wide SNP genotypes for about 65% of the roughly 670 donors and used that subset as a discovery cohort. All discovery cohort repertoires had been generated using a single sequencing platform. Class I and class II HLA loci were covered by the typing at four-digit resolution. Typing coverage varied by locus: roughly 629-640 donors for A, B, C, DRB1 and DQB1; around 560 for DQA1; about 600 for DPA1; about 450 for DPB1. A few DR-DQ haplotypes were treated as single units for association and clustering because of strong linkage in the cohort. Among 350 to 400 genotyped donors of the cohort, an average of about 240,000 unique TCR beta nucleotide sequences were sequenced per donor, around a sixth of them non-productive.

Paper-wide results and their limitations: Sequencing depth was assumed to be roughly uniform across donors in the presence/absence analyses, though that assumption may not hold. Across donors, most TCR sequences were observed very rarely, whereas some public TCRs were present in many individuals. Correlated functional status among segregating V segments might reflect linkage disequilibrium, but an unknown experimental factor could not be ruled out. In a later analysis, TCR association rates were found to vary across HLA loci, with the most associated TCRs seen for DRB1 alleles and the fewest for HLA-C alleles. Specific HLA alleles were associated with roughly 17,000 TCR beta sequences at a false discovery rate of 0.05 in a later analysis. Several of the top co-occurrence clusters appeared to be linked to parvovirus B19, influenza, CMV and Epstein-Barr virus, according to a later analysis. In this cohort, only TCR beta chains were sequenced, and detectable features were limited by the absence of alpha or paired-chain data. When HLA alleles, especially DR and DQ, strongly co-occurred, attributing TCR associations to individual alleles was difficult. The earlier analysis of nearly 600 of the donors excluded some 16 rarely observed V segments, including chromosome 9 orphons, because counts were too low. In the study, approximately 160 TCR beta chains were listed as associated with cytomegalovirus. The 87-base-pair reads could not distinguish some IMGT-functional V segments, including TRBV6-2 and TRBV6-3, so those segments were excluded. The classifier was reported to diagnose cytomegalovirus status with high specificity and sensitivity in both the original and validation cohorts. An earlier analysis of approximately 600 of the donors showed that most TCR beta V segments appeared in productive rearrangements either about 90% or about 30% of the time, which broadly matched IMGT annotations. A further reported finding was that TCR beta sequences accurately predicted the HLA-A and HLA-B alleles for most subjects in the first cohort. In a later analysis, most CMV-associated TCR beta chains were found to appear HLA-restricted, with HLA associations seemingly driven largely by CMV exposure. According to the authors, the approach could potentially be generalized to other disease states and immunological phenotypes. Compared with the roughly 700-donor mean, donors in an Asian-associated ancestry cluster had fewer N-insertions in productive TCRs, according to a later genetic analysis. Because HLA typing was unavailable for some donors at each locus, only the typed subset was used in association tests. A later genetic analysis associated a missense DCLRE1C variant with V-gene and J-gene trimming of TCR beta chains, and an independent cohort replicated the association. A later analysis found that HLA-associated TCR beta chains were more clonally expanded and had lower generation probabilities than equally common non-associated chains. Three of the identified cytomegalovirus-associated TCR beta chains were confirmed in vitro to be specific for cytomegalovirus antigens. Immune exposure information for the cohort was limited to CMV serostatus. A cluster of highly shared sequence variants was judged likely to be a technical artifact of the sequencing pipeline.

In total, 600 or so healthy bone marrow donors made up the cohort. Cohort members were all nominally healthy when sampled, although unrecorded immune exposures were likely present. The donor was CMV seropositive and was included in the group of 250 to 350 seropositive cohort members. A peripheral blood sample was provided by each donor, and peripheral blood mononuclear cells were used for TCR beta sequencing. Genomic DNA extraction from the blood cell samples was performed with the Qiagen DNeasy Blood Extraction Kit. The CDR3, cysteine through phenylalanine, is 13 amino acids long. Just CDR3 DNA is preserved here, 39 bases in frame from base 1. The germline V gene sets CDR1 to ENHRY and CDR2 to SYGVKD. The method was the immunoSEQ multiplex PCR assay. For the multiplex PCR, a mixture combining 60 forward primers for TCR Vbeta segments and 13 reverse primers for TCR Jbeta segments was used. A multiplex PCR assay on genomic DNA amplified the CDR3 region of rearranged TCR beta genes. Amplified TCR beta libraries were sequenced as 87-base-pair reads on the Illumina HiSeq System. On the authors' methods: A later analysis counted approximately 76 million unique TCR beta chains across the 666 repertoires, and around 9.9 million of these chains were shared by at least two donors. To remove PCR and sequencing errors, raw reads were error-corrected and collapsed into unique sequences using a nearest-neighbor algorithm that merged closely related sequences. V, D and J gene segments were assigned by aligning CDR3 sequences to IMGT reference sequences. For a sequence to be retained, a match of at least six nucleotides to both a V gene segment and a J gene segment was required. A rearrangement counted as productive if the CDR3 had no stop codons and remained in frame with V and J, and every other rearrangement counted as non-productive. CDR3 was defined according to IMGT convention as the region running from the second conserved V-encoded cysteine to the conserved J-encoded phenylalanine. Sequences without an unambiguous match to a single V gene segment were excluded from the earlier analysis of over 500 of the donors. An earlier analysis of several hundred of the donors classified V segments as functional when productive rearrangements were above 56.7% and as segregating when the standard deviation between donors was above 5%. To diagnose cytomegalovirus status from the catalog of TCR beta chain sequences, a statistical classification framework was built. In a later analysis, TCR nucleotide sequences were compared against IMGT/GENE-DB human TR gene sequences so that V and J genes could be assigned. A later analysis assigned CDR3 sequences and most-parsimonious VDJ recombination scenarios with the TCRdist pipeline. In a later analysis, every TCR beta chain was defined by the combination of its CDR3 amino acid sequence and its V-gene family, and reads without a unique V-gene family were dropped. As a way to deal with suspected cross-contamination and a sequencing artifact, a later analysis dropped hundreds of nucleotide sequences that were highly shared and had low generation probability. In a later analysis, a clonal expansion index was calculated for each public chain from normalized within-repertoire ranks of inferred template counts. In a later analysis, generation probabilities were computed using a VDJ recombination model fitted to out-of-frame rearrangements, and the results were checked against IGoR. In a later analysis, TCR-TCR, TCR-HLA and TCR-CMV co-occurrence was scored with hypergeometric tests, and a repertoire-size bias correction was applied to TCR pairs. A later analysis estimated false discovery rates by permuting HLA or CMV assignments 20 times. In a later analysis, co-occurring TCRs were grouped using DBSCAN, and TCRdist sequence similarity was added for clustering within HLA-allele-positive subsets. For co-occurrence clustering, repertoires with fewer than 30,000 or more than 120,000 public chains were excluded, along with roughly 5 repertoires with anomalous nucleotide sharing. Not all clones reach the TCRdb copy of this immuneACCESS table, which keeps in-frame sequences only. Checked studies attribute under half of the gap to unresolved V genes and leave the rest unexplained. That table is the source of V, J and clone size, and D and trimming were worked out from the DNA. This sample gives some 170,000 clones in total; about 80% of them show up just once. The ten largest clonotypes hold 9% to 10% of the sample.

The material sequenced was PBMCs. The sequence was obtained from a man in his late teens or twenties in good health and CMV-seropositive. The rearrangement combines TRBV10-3 with TRBJ2-7, with 10 bases aligning to TRBD1. The nucleotide sequence reads as follows: TGTGCCATCAGTGGACCGGGACAGGGGCTTTCCGACTTC. Its translation reads: CAISGPGQGLSDF.